The next 26 T cell receptor beta chains were all read from a single sample in a study of blood T cell repertoires in COVID-19. Sequenced by immunoSEQ multiplex PCR; TCRdb stores in-frame clones only, minus some. Of over 130,000 clones in the sample, approximately 88% were seen once. Sequencing was performed on peripheral blood. All receptors derive from a man aged 55 to 70 with active or convalescent COVID-19.

The chain combines TRBV4-1 with TRBJ1-2; D gene unclear. This CDR3 spans 13 amino acids. Deletions cut 0 bases from V and 4 bases from J, with 6 bases between. Germline V CDR1 and CDR2: MGHRA, YSYEKL. The CDR3 nucleotides read TGCGCCAGCAGCCAAGATCAGGTCTATGGCTACACCTTC. The encoded protein is CASSQDQVYGYTF.

The rearrangement uses TRBV5-1 and TRBJ2-6, with TRBD2 matching 10 bases. The CDR3 has 17 residues. The J segment lost 2 bases and the V segment lost 2 bases, leaving 4 bases of the junction unmatched. The V gene's germline CDR1 is SGHRS and CDR2 YFSETQ. Here the CDR3 reads CASSFEREGPGANVLTF. In DNA, the CDR3 is TGCGCCAGCAGCTTCGAGCGGGAGGGCCCTGGGGCCAACGTCCTGACTTTC.

This chain links TRBV10-3 with TRBJ2-3, with D possibly matching TRBD1 (5 bases). Germline V gene sequence: CDR1 ENHRY, CDR2 SYGVKD. Trimming removed 0 bases at V and 2 bases at J, with 9 bases between. There are 15 residues in the CDR3. The CDR3 here is CAISESLGATDTQYF. The CDR3 DNA reads TGTGCCATCAGTGAGTCGCTAGGGGCCACAGATACGCAGTATTTT.

This clone was observed once. The rearrangement uses TRBV5-1 and TRBJ1-1; 8 nucleotides align to TRBD1. Germline V gene sequence: CDR1 SGHRS, CDR2 YFSETQ. V shed 4 bases, J shed 3 bases, and the junction held 5 bases outside the gene matches. The CDR3 totals 14 residues. The CDR3: CASSLSTGDTEAFF. The CDR3 DNA reads TGCGCCAGCAGCCTATCGACAGGGGACACTGAAGCTTTCTTT.

The chain is built from TRBV6-2 or TRBV6-3 and TRBJ2-5, with 8 bases identical to TRBD2. The CDR3 contains 15 residues. The trim removed 0 bases at V and 5 bases at J, leaving 5 bases unmatched. Germline-derived CDR1 and CDR2 are MNHEY and SVGEGT. The chain's CDR3 is CASSYSISSGETQYF. The CDR3 DNA reads TGTGCCAGCAGTTACTCGATTTCTAGCGGGGAGACCCAGTACTTC.

The genes are TRBV7-2 and TRBJ1-5, with 8 nucleotides matching TRBD1. With 5 bases clipped from V and 7 bases from J, the junction kept 10 bases outside the gene matches. Germline V CDR1 and CDR2: SGHTA, FQGNSA. The CDR3 is made up of 15 amino acids. The DNA for the CDR3 is TGTGCCAGCAGCCATCAAGGACAGGGCAGGCAGCCCCAGCATTTT. It codes for CASSHQGQGRQPQHF.

The chain couples TRBV18 to TRBJ2-6; no definite D call. Looked up from germline, CDR1 is KGHSH and CDR2 is LQKENI. The CDR3 consists of 15 residues. V was trimmed by 3 bases and J by 4 bases, leaving 10 bases between them. CDR3 nucleotides: TGTGCCAGCTCACCGGAGCTCTCCGGGGCCAACGTCCTGACTTTC. As protein: CASSPELSGANVLTF.

The CDR3 region is CASSLASGLSYNEQFF. For the CDR3, the DNA is TGTGCCAGCAGCTTGGCTAGCGGGCTCTCCTACAATGAGCAGTTCTTC. This rearrangement joins TRBV5-4 to TRBJ2-1; 8 bases line up with TRBD2. The CDR3 spans 16 residues. The germline V gene has CDR1 SGHNT and CDR2 YYREEE (reference sequence). J gave up 0 bases and V 0 bases, and 2 bases lay outside the gene matches.

The chain uses TRBV11-2 and TRBJ2-3; tentatively, D is TRBD2 (5 bases). CDR3 length: 16 amino acids. Between the trimmed V and J ends, which lost 1 base and 0 bases, there was a span of 11 bases. The germline V gene has CDR1 SGHAT and CDR2 FQNNGV. The CDR3 sequence is CASSLGLISSTDTQYF. The CDR3 DNA is TGTGCCAGCAGCTTAGGACTAATTTCTAGCACAGATACGCAGTATTTT.

In this sample, this clone turned up once. The chain couples TRBV24-1 to TRBJ2-2, with 8 nucleotides matching TRBD1. The CDR3 totals 15 residues. The ends lost 5 bases at V and 1 base at J; junction bases unmatched: 2. Germline loops: CDR1 KGHDR, CDR2 SFDVKD. The CDR3, as DNA: TGTGCCACCAGTGGGGACAGGAAGAACACCGGGGAGCTGTTTTTT. Protein sequence: CATSGDRKNTGELFF.

The chain employs TRBV5-6 and TRBJ2-7; 7 bases fit TRBD1. Trimming removed 4 bases from V and 10 bases from J; junction bases left unmatched: 11. CDR1 and CDR2 from the germline V gene are SGHDT and YYEEEE. The CDR3 extends over 13 amino acids. CDR3 loop: CASSTGQVRTQYF. In DNA, the CDR3 is TGTGCCAGCAGCACTGGACAGGTTAGAACTCAGTACTTC.

V is TRBV5-4 and J is TRBJ1-1; perhaps TRBD1 as D (5 bases). V lost 2 bases and J 2 bases, leaving 10 bases between the germline ends. Germline CDR1 and CDR2: SGHNT and YYREEE (reference sequence). The CDR3 has 14 amino acids. CDR3 in DNA: TGTGCCAGCAGCTTTGCAGGGATCAACACTGAAGCTTTCTTT. It encodes CASSFAGINTEAFF. The full variable domain, rest sourced from reference TRBV5-4 and TRBJ1-1, is ETGVTQSPTHLIKTRGQQVTLRCSSQSGHNTVSWYQQALGQGPQFIFQYYREEENGRGNFPPRFSGLQFPNYSSELNVNALELDDSALYLCASSFAGINTEAFFGQGTRLTVV.

The chain uses TRBV5-8 and TRBJ2-4; 8 nucleotides match TRBD1. CDR3 length equals 16 residues. V gave up 0 bases and J gave up 8 bases; unmatched junction bases: 10. The V gene's germline CDR1 is SGHTS and CDR2 YDEGEE. CDR3 sequence (DNA): TGTGCCAGCAGCTTGGGGGCAGGGGGCTCTGTGGACATTCAGTACTTC. It translates to CASSLGAGGSVDIQYF.

The rearrangement uses TRBV11-2 and TRBJ2-7; D unclear. Germline CDR1 is SGHAT and CDR2 is FQNNGV. The CDR3 has 12 residues. The V gene lost 3 bases and the J gene lost 1 base, with 4 bases spanning the gap. The CDR3 region is CASSFSSYEQYF. CDR3 nucleotide sequence: TGTGCCAGCAGCTTTAGTTCCTACGAGCAGTACTTC.

This chain uses TRBV10-3 with TRBJ2-7; D might be TRBD2 (7 bases). With 3 bases removed from V and 4 bases from J, the gap between germline ends came to 16 bases. The germline V gene has CDR1 ENHRY and CDR2 SYGVKD. This CDR3 region has 15 residues. The CDR3 sequence: CAISDNTGGKYEQYF. The CDR3 bases are TGTGCCATCAGTGATAATACGGGGGGCAAGTACGAGCAGTACTTC.

This rearrangement joins TRBV7-9 to TRBJ1-3; D not certain. CDR1 is SEHNR, CDR2 FQNEAQ, per germline (reference sequence). The germline V and J ends were trimmed by 0 bases and 0 bases, with 6 bases remaining between them. CDR3 length: 15 residues. The CDR3: CASSLAKSSGNTIYF. The CDR3 coding sequence is TGTGCCAGCAGCTTAGCAAAGAGCTCTGGAAACACCATATATTTT.

The chain couples TRBV27 to TRBJ2-5; TRBD2 matches 11 bases. CDR3 length equals 16 residues. The germline V gene has CDR1 MNHEY and CDR2 SMNVEV (reference sequence). V was pared by 6 bases and J by 1 base, with 7 bases of the junction left unmatched. The CDR3 sequence is CASRSLAGGLQETQYF. The CDR3 DNA reads as TGTGCCAGCAGGTCGCTAGCGGGAGGCCTCCAAGAGACCCAGTACTTC.

The CDR3 DNA sequence: TGTGCCAGCAGTTACGGAACTAGCGGGAGAGGGGGTGAGCAGTTCTTC. This gives the protein CASSYGTSGRGGEQFF. This chain connects TRBV6-5 to TRBJ2-1, with TRBD2 matching 11 bases. The CDR3 length is 16 residues. With V trimmed by 2 bases and J by 9 bases, 9 bases remained unmatched. The germline V gene has CDR1 MNHEY and CDR2 SVGAGI.

The gene calls are TRBV5-1 and TRBJ2-1; TRBD2 matches 12 bases. Germline CDR1 and CDR2: SGHRS and YFSETQ. With V trimmed by 3 bases and J by 13 bases, 5 bases remained unmatched. The CDR3 runs to 13 residues. The CDR3 sequence: CASSYGTSGLQFF. The CDR3 DNA reads as TGCGCCAGCAGCTATGGGACTAGCGGGCTACAGTTCTTC. The entire variable domain, with the rest obtained from reference TRBV5-1 and TRBJ2-1, is as follows: KAGVTQTPRYLIKTRGQQVTLSCSPISGHRSVSWYQQTPGQGLQFLFEYFSETQRNKGNFPGRFSGRQFSNSRSEMNVSTLELGDSALYLCASSYGTSGLQFFGPGTRLTVL.

The chain recombines TRBV29-1 with TRBJ2-1; TRBD1 matches at 10 bases. The CDR3 consists of 10 residues. Germline V gene data show CDR1 as SQVTM and CDR2 as ANQGSEA. Trimming removed 4 bases from V and 12 bases from J; junction bases left unmatched: 0. CDR3 residues: CSVGDRGQFF. CDR3 DNA: TGCAGCGTTGGGGACAGGGGGCAGTTCTTC.

The chain has TRBV5-1 and TRBJ1-3, with D perhaps TRBD1 (6 bases). Germline assignment: CDR1 SGHRS and CDR2 YFSETQ. The CDR3 extends over 15 amino acids. V was shortened by 4 bases and J by 0 bases, with 11 bases between the two germline ends. This chain's CDR3 is CASSRQAGSGNTIYF. CDR3 nucleotide sequence: TGCGCCAGCAGCCGACAGGCCGGCTCTGGAAACACCATATATTTT.

The chain recombines TRBV3-1 (or the pseudogene TRBV3-2) with TRBJ2-2; 8 nucleotides match TRBD1. The V segment lost 0 bases and the J segment 7 bases; nucleotides outside the gene matches: 10. CDR1 is LGHDT and CDR2 is YNNKEL in the germline V gene (reference sequence). CDR3 size: 17 residues. CDR3: CASSQEVGQGYVGELFF. The CDR3 region has the DNA TGTGCCAGCAGCCAAGAAGTCGGACAGGGATACGTCGGGGAGCTGTTTTTT.

This chain joins TRBV28 and TRBJ2-7; the D gene is possibly TRBD2 (5 bases). V lost 2 bases, J lost 2 bases, and 16 bases lay in between. Per the germline V gene, CDR1 is MDHEN and CDR2 is SYDVKM. The CDR3 has 16 residues. This CDR3 is CASSLTVERQTYEQYF. CDR3 in DNA: TGTGCCAGCAGTTTAACGGTGGAGCGGCAGACCTACGAGCAGTACTTC.

This chain uses TRBV5-6 with TRBJ2-7; D remains unclear. Trimming stripped 0 bases from V and 4 bases from J, with 11 bases between. CDR1 is SGHDT and CDR2 is YYEEEE in the germline V gene. The CDR3 runs 14 residues. The CDR3 is CASSLGSIEYEQYF. DNA of the CDR3: TGTGCCAGCAGCTTGGGGAGTATCGAGTACGAGCAGTACTTC.

The rearrangement links TRBV13 to TRBJ2-1; 11 bases are a match to TRBD2. Germline CDR1 is PRHDT and CDR2 is FYEKMQ (reference sequence). This CDR3 spans 12 amino acids. V was pared by 5 bases and J by 10 bases, with 1 base of the junction left unmatched. CDR3 DNA: TGTGCCAGCAGCCGGACTAGCGGGGAGCAGTTCTTC. Translation gives CASSRTSGEQFF.

This clone was found once. CDR3 coding DNA: TGTGCCAGCAGCCAACCTCACAGCGGGAGGGATACGCAGTATTTT. Its protein is CASSQPHSGRDTQYF. The V and J genes are TRBV4-2 and TRBJ2-3; 9 bases fit TRBD2. Germline V lookup: CDR1 LGHNA, CDR2 YNFKEQ. With 2 bases clipped from V and 6 bases from J, the junction kept 6 bases outside the gene matches. The CDR3 sequence is 15 residues long.